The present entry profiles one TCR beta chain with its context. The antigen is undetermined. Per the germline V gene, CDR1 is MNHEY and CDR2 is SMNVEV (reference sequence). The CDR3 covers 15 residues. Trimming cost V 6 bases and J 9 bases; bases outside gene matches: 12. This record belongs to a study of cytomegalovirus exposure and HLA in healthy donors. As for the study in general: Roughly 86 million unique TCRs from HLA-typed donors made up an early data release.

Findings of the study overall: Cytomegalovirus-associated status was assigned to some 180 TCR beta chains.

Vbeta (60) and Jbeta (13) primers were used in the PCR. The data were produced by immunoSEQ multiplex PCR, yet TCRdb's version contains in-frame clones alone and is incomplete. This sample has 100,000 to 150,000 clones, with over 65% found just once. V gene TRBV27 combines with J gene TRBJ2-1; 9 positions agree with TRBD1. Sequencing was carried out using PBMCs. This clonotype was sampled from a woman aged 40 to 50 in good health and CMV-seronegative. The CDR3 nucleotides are TGTGCCAGCAGCCCCCTGGACAGGGGTTTAGGTGAGCAGTTCTTC. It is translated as CASSPLDRGLGEQFF.